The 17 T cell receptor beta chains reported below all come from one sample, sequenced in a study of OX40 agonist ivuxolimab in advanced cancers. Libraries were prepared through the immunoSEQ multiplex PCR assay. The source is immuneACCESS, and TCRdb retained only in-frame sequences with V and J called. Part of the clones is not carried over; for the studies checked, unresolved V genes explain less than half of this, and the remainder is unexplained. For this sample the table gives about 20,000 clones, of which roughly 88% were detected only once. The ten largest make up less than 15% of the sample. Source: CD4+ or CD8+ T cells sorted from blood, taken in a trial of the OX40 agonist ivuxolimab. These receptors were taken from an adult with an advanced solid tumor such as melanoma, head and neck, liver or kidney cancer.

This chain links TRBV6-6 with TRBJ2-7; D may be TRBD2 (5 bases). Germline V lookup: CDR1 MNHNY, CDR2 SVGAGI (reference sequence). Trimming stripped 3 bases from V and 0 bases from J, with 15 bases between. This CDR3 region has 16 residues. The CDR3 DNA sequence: TGTGCCAGCAGTTATTATGTGGGCGGGCCCTCCTACGAGCAGTACTTC. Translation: CASSYYVGGPSYEQYF.

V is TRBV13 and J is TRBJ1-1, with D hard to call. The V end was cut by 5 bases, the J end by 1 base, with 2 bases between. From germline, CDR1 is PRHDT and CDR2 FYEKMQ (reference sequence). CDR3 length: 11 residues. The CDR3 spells CASSPNTEAFF. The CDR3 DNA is TGTGCCAGCAGCCCGAACACTGAAGCTTTCTTT.

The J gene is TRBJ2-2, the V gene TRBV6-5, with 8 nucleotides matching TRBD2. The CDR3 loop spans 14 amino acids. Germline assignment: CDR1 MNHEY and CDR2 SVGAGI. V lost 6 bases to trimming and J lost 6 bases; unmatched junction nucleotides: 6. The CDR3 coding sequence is TGTGCCAGCAGCCCCGGGAGGGGGGCCGGGGAGCTGTTTTTT. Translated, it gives CASSPGRGAGELFF.

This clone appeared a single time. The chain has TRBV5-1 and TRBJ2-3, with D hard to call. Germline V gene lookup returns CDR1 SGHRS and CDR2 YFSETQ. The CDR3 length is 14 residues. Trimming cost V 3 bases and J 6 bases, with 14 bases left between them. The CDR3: CASSSNRGWDTQYF. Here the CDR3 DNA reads TGCGCCAGCAGCTCCAACCGCGGTTGGGATACGCAGTATTTT.

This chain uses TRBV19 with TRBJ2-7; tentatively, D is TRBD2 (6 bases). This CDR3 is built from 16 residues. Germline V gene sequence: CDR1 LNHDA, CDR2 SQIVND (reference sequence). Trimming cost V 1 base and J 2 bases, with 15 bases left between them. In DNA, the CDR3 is TGTGCCAGTAGTATAGGGGCGGGGCGCGGCACCTACGAGCAGTACTTC. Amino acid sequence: CASSIGAGRGTYEQYF. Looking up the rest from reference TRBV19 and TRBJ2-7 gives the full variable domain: DGGITQSPKYLFRKEGQNVTLSCEQNLNHDAMYWYRQDPGQGLRLIYYSQIVNDFQKGDIAEGYSVSREKKESFPLTVTSAQKNPTAFYLCASSIGAGRGTYEQYFGPGTRLTVT.

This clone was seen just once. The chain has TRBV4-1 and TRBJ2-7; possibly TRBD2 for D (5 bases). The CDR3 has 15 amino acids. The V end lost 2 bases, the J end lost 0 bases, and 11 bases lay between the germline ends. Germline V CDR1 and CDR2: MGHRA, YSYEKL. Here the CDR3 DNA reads TGCGCCAGCAGCCAATCACGAGCGGCCTCCTACGAGCAGTACTTC. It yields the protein CASSQSRAASYEQYF.

The CDR3 here is CASSPKADTDTQYF. CDR3 in DNA: TGCGCCAGCAGTCCGAAAGCAGACACAGATACGCAGTATTTT. V and J are TRBV5-1 and TRBJ2-3, with unresolved D. The ends were cut back, 5 bases at V and 2 bases at J, with 12 bases in the middle. This CDR3 has 14 residues. Germline V lookup: CDR1 SGHRS, CDR2 YFSETQ.

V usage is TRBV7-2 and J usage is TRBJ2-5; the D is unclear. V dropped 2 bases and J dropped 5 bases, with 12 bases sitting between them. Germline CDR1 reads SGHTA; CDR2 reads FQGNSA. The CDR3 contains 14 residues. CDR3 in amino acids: CASSLYGGRETQYF. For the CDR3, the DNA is TGTGCCAGCAGCTTATACGGCGGACGGGAGACCCAGTACTTC.

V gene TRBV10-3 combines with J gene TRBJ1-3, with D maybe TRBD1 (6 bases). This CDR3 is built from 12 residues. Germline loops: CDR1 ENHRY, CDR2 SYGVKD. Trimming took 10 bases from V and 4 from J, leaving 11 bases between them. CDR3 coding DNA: TGTGCCACAACGACAGGAGGAAACACCATATATTTT. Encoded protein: CATTTGGNTIYF.

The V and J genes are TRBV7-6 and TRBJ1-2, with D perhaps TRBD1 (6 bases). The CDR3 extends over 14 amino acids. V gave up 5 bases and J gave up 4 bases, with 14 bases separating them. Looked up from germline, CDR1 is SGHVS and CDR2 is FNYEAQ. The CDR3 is CASSEGVVGYGYTF. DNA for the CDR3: TGTGCCAGCAGCGAGGGGGTCGTGGGCTATGGCTACACCTTC.

Here the CDR3 reads CASSPPPQGGWRQPQHF. The CDR3 nucleotides read TGTGCCAGCAGTCCCCCCCCGCAGGGCGGATGGCGGCAGCCCCAGCATTTT. This chain joins TRBV28 and TRBJ1-5, with D perhaps matching TRBD1 (5 bases). The CDR3 is 17 amino acids. V was pared by 5 bases and J by 7 bases, with 24 bases between. The germline V gene encodes CDR1 MDHEN and CDR2 SYDVKM.

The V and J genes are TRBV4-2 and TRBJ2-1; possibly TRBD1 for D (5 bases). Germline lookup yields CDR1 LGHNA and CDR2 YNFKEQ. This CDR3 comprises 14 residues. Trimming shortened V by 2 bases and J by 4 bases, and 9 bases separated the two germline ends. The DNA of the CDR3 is TGTGCCAGCAGCCAAACACAGGTTTACAATGAGCAGTTCTTC. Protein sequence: CASSQTQVYNEQFF.

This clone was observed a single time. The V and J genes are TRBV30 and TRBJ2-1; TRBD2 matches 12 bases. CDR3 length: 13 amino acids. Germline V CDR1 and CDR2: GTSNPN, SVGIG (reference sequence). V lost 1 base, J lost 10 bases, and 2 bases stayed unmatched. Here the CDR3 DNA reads TGTGCCTGGAGTGGAGGACTAGCGGGGGAGCAGTTCTTC. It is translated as CAWSGGLAGEQFF.

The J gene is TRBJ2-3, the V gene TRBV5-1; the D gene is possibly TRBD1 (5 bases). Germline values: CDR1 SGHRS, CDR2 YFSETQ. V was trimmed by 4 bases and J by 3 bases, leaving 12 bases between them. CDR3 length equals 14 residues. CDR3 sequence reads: CASSLNHRTDTQYF. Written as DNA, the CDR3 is TGCGCCAGCAGCCTGAACCACAGGACAGATACGCAGTATTTT.

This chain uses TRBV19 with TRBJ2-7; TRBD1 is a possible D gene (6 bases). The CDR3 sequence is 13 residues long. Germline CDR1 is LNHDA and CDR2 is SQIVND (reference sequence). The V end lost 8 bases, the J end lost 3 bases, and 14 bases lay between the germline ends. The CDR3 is CASSWGPIYEQYF. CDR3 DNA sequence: TGTGCCAGTTCCTGGGGGCCGATCTACGAGCAGTACTTC.

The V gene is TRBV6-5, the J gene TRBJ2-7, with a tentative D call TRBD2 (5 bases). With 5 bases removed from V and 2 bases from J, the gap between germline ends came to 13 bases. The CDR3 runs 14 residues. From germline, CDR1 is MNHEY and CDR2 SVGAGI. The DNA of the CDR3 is TGTGCCAGCAGTAGCCGGACTCTTGCCTACGAGCAGTACTTC. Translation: CASSSRTLAYEQYF.

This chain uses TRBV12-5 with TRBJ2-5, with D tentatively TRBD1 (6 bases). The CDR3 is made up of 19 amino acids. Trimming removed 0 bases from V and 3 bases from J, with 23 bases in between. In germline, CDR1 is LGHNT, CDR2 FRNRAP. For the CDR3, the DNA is TGTGCTAGTGGTTTGGTACTTACAGGGCGGATGGTCCCCGAAGAGACCCAGTACTTC. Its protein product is CASGLVLTGRMVPEETQYF.